Included here is one TCR beta chain sequence, with context. The antigen is unknown. The CDR3 contains 13 residues. Germline V gives CDR1 ENHRY, CDR2 SYGVKD. Trimming took off 5 bases at V and 10 bases at J, with 15 bases between the two ends. The sample belongs to a study of T cell clonotyping in hematopoietic cell transplantation. Only in-frame clones appear in the TCRdb table, and some are missing; sequencing was by immunoSEQ multiplex PCR. Here the sample spans tens of thousands of clones, 85% to 95% being singletons. The study, taken as a whole, reports: Higher Inverse Simpson Index values in graft donor and pretransplant recipient predicted broader posttransplant TCR diversity.

This sample's time point: recipient sample about 28 days before transplant, after cytoreduction. Sequencing was performed on peripheral blood mononuclear cells, taken before stem cell transplant. This chain connects TRBV10-3 to TRBJ2-1; D is perhaps TRBD2 (7 bases). This clonotype originated in a man aged 45-65 years with acute myeloid leukemia. Some clones in this sample may be carry-over from other donors' samples. Written as DNA, the CDR3 is TGTGCCATCAGTTTTGGGGGAGGGGGAGAGCAGTTCTTC. Translating it yields CAISFGGGGEQFF.